The 26 T cell receptor beta chains below come from one sample, sequenced in a study of blood T cell repertoires in COVID-19. Libraries were prepared by immunoSEQ multiplex PCR; TCRdb keeps only in-frame clonotypes and omits some of them. The table shows some 120,000 clones, with just under 80% occurring only once. Sequencing was carried out using peripheral blood. The receptor source for this set is a human donor in a cohort sampled during active COVID-19.

The V call is TRBV6-2 or TRBV6-3, the J call TRBJ1-5, with a possible D match to TRBD1 (6 bases). This CDR3 is 15 amino acids long. Germline CDR1 is MNHEY and CDR2 is SVGEGT. With 5 bases removed from V and 6 bases from J, the gap between germline ends came to 17 bases. CDR3 DNA sequence: TGTGCCAGCAGTCCCGCGGGGGGCGGTAGTCAGCCCCAGCATTTT. This translates into CASSPAGGGSQPQHF.

The chain couples TRBV2 to TRBJ2-1; 11 bases are shared with TRBD2. Germline V gene sequence: CDR1 SNHLY, CDR2 FYNNEI. The CDR3 covers 18 residues. V shed 7 bases, J shed 0 bases, and the junction held 11 bases outside the gene matches. The CDR3 protein is CASIETSGAGGSYNEQFF. The CDR3 coding sequence is TGTGCCAGCATAGAGACTAGCGGGGCCGGGGGCTCCTACAATGAGCAGTTCTTC.

This chain joins TRBV7-3 and TRBJ2-6, with TRBD1 as a possible D gene (6 bases). Trimming removed 3 bases at V and 0 bases at J, with 12 bases between. The CDR3 is 17 amino acids. Germline V CDR1 and CDR2: SGHTA, FQGTGA. CDR3 region: CASSLTGYRSGANVLTF. The CDR3 nucleotides are TGTGCCAGCAGCTTGACAGGTTATCGCTCTGGGGCCAACGTCCTGACTTTC.

This clone occurred a few times. The genes are TRBV7-3 and TRBJ2-3; 7 positions agree with TRBD1. The CDR3 totals 14 residues. With 5 bases clipped from V and 2 bases from J, the junction kept 4 bases outside the gene matches. Germline V gene data show CDR1 as SGHTA and CDR2 as FQGTGA. In DNA, the CDR3 is TGTGCCAGCAGCGTGGGACAGACCACAGATACGCAGTATTTT. Translation gives CASSVGQTTDTQYF.

V is TRBV9 and J is TRBJ2-7; TRBD1 aligns across 8 bases. With V trimmed by 0 bases and J by 4 bases, 3 bases remained unmatched. Germline V CDR1 and CDR2: SGDLS, YYNGEE. The CDR3 is 14 residues long. The CDR3 nucleotides are TGTGCCAGCAGCGTAGCGCAGGGGGCTTACGAGCAGTACTTC. Protein product: CASSVAQGAYEQYF.

Comment on this clone: This CDR3 is also generated by other DNA sequences in the sample. V and J are TRBV2 and TRBJ2-3; D might be TRBD2 (5 bases). In germline, CDR1 is SNHLY, CDR2 FYNNEI. The CDR3 has 13 residues. V was pared by 4 bases and J by 4 bases, with 9 bases between. The chain's CDR3 is CASSGGGADTQYF. The CDR3 bases are TGTGCCAGCAGTGGAGGAGGCGCAGATACGCAGTATTTT.

This chain connects TRBV27 to TRBJ2-2, with D possibly TRBD2 on 7 matching bases. The CDR3 is 19 residues long. V was pared by 3 bases and J by 4 bases, with 24 bases between. The V gene's germline CDR1 is MNHEY and CDR2 SMNVEV (reference sequence). This chain's CDR3 is CASSFLPGGFAGVTGELFF. As DNA, the CDR3 is TGTGCCAGCAGTTTTCTTCCTGGGGGCTTCGCGGGAGTCACCGGGGAGCTGTTTTTT.

CDR3 residues: CASSPGVSQETQYF. The CDR3 DNA reads as TGTGCCAGCAGCCCAGGGGTCTCCCAAGAGACCCAGTACTTC. The chain is built from TRBV7-9 and TRBJ2-5, with D maybe TRBD1 (6 bases). Per the germline V gene, CDR1 is SEHNR and CDR2 is FQNEAQ (reference sequence). There are 14 residues in the CDR3. Trimming took 5 bases from V and 1 from J, leaving 11 bases between them.

The rearrangement joins TRBV27 to TRBJ1-2, with 8 bases fitting TRBD1. The CDR3 is 17 amino acids. J lost 0 bases, V lost 5 bases, and 11 bases had no gene match. Germline loops: CDR1 MNHEY, CDR2 SMNVEV (reference sequence). The CDR3 coding sequence is TGTGCCAGCAGTCCTCTTGACAGGGGTTCTTCTAACTATGGCTACACCTTC. This encodes CASSPLDRGSSNYGYTF.

In DNA, the CDR3 is TGTGCCAGCAGTTTATCCGGGGTATCGCATGAGCAGTTCTTC. Translating gives CASSLSGVSHEQFF. The genes are TRBV27 and TRBJ2-1; TRBD2 is a possible D gene (5 bases). The CDR3 covers 14 residues. CDR1 and CDR2 (germline): MNHEY, SMNVEV (reference sequence). With 0 bases removed from V and 8 bases from J, the gap between germline ends came to 11 bases.

The J gene is TRBJ1-1, the V gene TRBV19, with 8 bases lining up with TRBD1. Germline trimming cut 4 bases from V and 1 base from J; bases unmatched to any gene: 2. The CDR3 has 14 residues. Germline CDR1 reads LNHDA; CDR2 reads SQIVND (reference sequence). The CDR3 is CASSRTGTNTEAFF. CDR3 DNA: TGTGCCAGTAGTAGGACAGGGACGAACACTGAAGCTTTCTTT.

The chain uses TRBV27 and TRBJ1-6, with no clear D. The CDR3 extends over 15 amino acids. Germline assignment: CDR1 MNHEY and CDR2 SMNVEV (reference sequence). Trimming pared 5 bases from V and 10 bases from J, leaving 18 bases between. CDR3: CASSQTPLSGSPLHF. DNA of the CDR3: TGTGCCAGCAGTCAAACCCCCTTATCGGGGTCACCCCTCCACTTT.

As for this clone: This same CDR3 is encoded by further DNA sequences in the sample. The chain links TRBV11-3 to TRBJ1-1; no clear D gene. Germline CDR1 is SGHNT and CDR2 is YENEEA. V was trimmed by 3 bases and J by 4 bases, leaving 6 bases between them. The CDR3 contains 12 residues. The CDR3 bases are TGTGCCAGCAGCTTCAGTGGCACTGAAGCTTTCTTT. It codes for CASSFSGTEAFF. The full variable domain, rest sourced from reference TRBV11-3 and TRBJ1-1, is EAGVVQSPRYKIIEKKQPVAFWCNPISGHNTLYWYLQNLGQGPELLIRYENEEAVDDSQLPKDRFSAERLKGVDSTLKIQPAELGDSAVYLCASSFSGTEAFFGQGTRLTVV.

The sample holds many counts of this clone. The chain has TRBV5-4 and TRBJ1-2; 9 nucleotides align to TRBD1. V lost 2 bases to trimming and J lost 6 bases; unmatched junction nucleotides: 11. Per the germline V gene, CDR1 is SGHNT and CDR2 is YYREEE (reference sequence). The length of the CDR3 is 16 residues. CDR3: CASSLRQGGRLDGYTF. Written as DNA, the CDR3 is TGTGCCAGCAGCTTAAGACAGGGGGGCCGACTTGATGGCTACACCTTC.

V usage is TRBV7-2 and J usage is TRBJ1-2; 8 bases fit TRBD1. The trim removed 5 bases at V and 8 bases at J, leaving 13 bases unmatched. Germline lookup yields CDR1 SGHTA and CDR2 FQGNSA. The CDR3 covers 15 residues. CDR3 nucleotides: TGTGCCAGCAGCCCTGCCCGGACAGGGAAAGGCGGCTACACCTTC. This gives the protein CASSPARTGKGGYTF.

Notes on this clone: At the DNA level, this CDR3 is encoded by other sequences in the same sample as well. The chain is built from TRBV6-2 or TRBV6-3 and TRBJ2-5; 8 nucleotides match TRBD2. The CDR3 has 15 residues. The ends lost 3 bases at V and 2 bases at J; junction bases unmatched: 5. CDR1 is MNHEY, CDR2 SVGEGT, per germline. In DNA form, the CDR3 reads TGTGCCAGCAGTTATGGGACGGGGGGGCAAGAGACCCAGTACTTC. Translating it yields CASSYGTGGQETQYF.

This clone was seen once. The DNA of the CDR3 is TGTGCCAGCAGCCCTTCTGCCCTCCGGGACAGGGGCTACGAGCAGTACTTC. This sequence encodes CASSPSALRDRGYEQYF. J is TRBJ2-7 and V is TRBV7-9; TRBD1 matches 10 bases. V trimming: 5 bases; J trimming: 3 bases; junction bases outside the gene matches: 13. The CDR3 contains 17 residues. Germline CDR1 SEHNR, CDR2 FQNEAQ (reference sequence).

Of note for this clone: Other DNA sequences in the sample encode the same CDR3. CDR3 DNA: TGCGCCAGCAGCCAAGACTCGGGAAATCAGCCCCAGCATTTT. Translated: CASSQDSGNQPQHF. The chain combines TRBV4-3 with TRBJ1-5, with D unresolved. The V and J ends lost 0 bases and 4 bases respectively, with 7 bases between them. CDR3 length equals 14 residues. Germline V lookup: CDR1 LGHNA, CDR2 YSLEER.

The chain recombines TRBV28 with TRBJ2-7, with 9 bases fitting TRBD1. CDR3 length equals 14 residues. Germline-derived CDR1 and CDR2 are MDHEN and SYDVKM. V lost 3 bases, J lost 3 bases, and 3 bases stayed unmatched. The CDR3 region is CASSLDRGIYEQYF. As DNA, the CDR3 is TGTGCCAGCAGTTTGGACAGGGGAATCTACGAGCAGTACTTC.

The chain recombines TRBV28 with TRBJ1-6; D is possibly TRBD1 (6 bases). The CDR3 loop spans 15 amino acids. Germline V gene lookup returns CDR1 MDHEN and CDR2 SYDVKM. V lost 2 bases to trimming and J lost 5 bases, with 10 bases between them. In nucleotides, the CDR3 is TGTGCCAGCAGTTTAACGTCAGGGGATAATTCACCCCTCCACTTT. As protein: CASSLTSGDNSPLHF.

This chain connects TRBV7-2 to TRBJ2-7; D gene uncertain. Germline V gives CDR1 SGHTA, CDR2 FQGNSA. Trimming took 3 bases from V and 5 from J, leaving 8 bases between them. The CDR3 runs to 12 residues. The CDR3: CASSLSQDEQYF. Written as DNA, the CDR3 is TGTGCCAGCAGCTTGAGCCAGGACGAGCAGTACTTC.

The rearrangement joins TRBV10-3 to TRBJ2-1, with 9 bases that match TRBD2. The germline V gene encodes CDR1 ENHRY and CDR2 SYGVKD. The CDR3 spans 15 residues. Trimming cost V 7 bases and J 6 bases; bases outside gene matches: 10. This CDR3 is CAIKCSSGTCNEQFF. The CDR3 bases are TGTGCCATCAAGTGTTCTAGCGGGACTTGCAATGAGCAGTTCTTC.

The chain couples TRBV20-1 to TRBJ2-1; TRBD2 matches 7 bases. Germline-derived CDR1 and CDR2 are DFQATT and SNEGSKA (reference sequence). This CDR3 contains 10 residues. V shed 8 bases and J 8 bases; nucleotides not matched to a gene: 3. The CDR3: CSPSGDEQFF. Here the CDR3 DNA reads TGCAGTCCGAGCGGGGATGAGCAGTTCTTC.

This chain connects TRBV5-4 to TRBJ2-2; D may be TRBD1 (6 bases). V lost 5 bases and J lost 5, with 19 bases in between. Germline CDR1 SGHNT, CDR2 YYREEE (reference sequence). The CDR3 is 16 amino acids. CDR3 amino acids: CASREHQGRLTGELFF. The CDR3 nucleotides are TGTGCCAGCAGGGAACACCAGGGGCGTTTGACCGGGGAGCTGTTTTTT.

The rearrangement uses TRBV28 and TRBJ1-1; no clear D. From germline, CDR1 is MDHEN and CDR2 SYDVKM. V lost 7 bases to trimming and J lost 2 bases, with 14 bases between them. The CDR3 covers 14 residues. The DNA for the CDR3 is TGTGCCAGCATAAAACCGGGTTCCAACACTGAAGCTTTCTTT. Amino acids: CASIKPGSNTEAFF.

This rearrangement joins TRBV5-4 to TRBJ1-1; tentatively, D is TRBD1 (6 bases). The CDR3 consists of 17 residues. The germline V and J ends were trimmed by 4 bases and 0 bases, with 19 bases remaining between them. CDR1 is SGHNT, CDR2 YYREEE, per germline (reference sequence). CDR3 coding DNA: TGTGCCAGCAGCCCTACCCCAATGGGGGCACTGAACACTGAAGCTTTCTTT. This encodes CASSPTPMGALNTEAFF.